Listed here are 11 T cell receptor beta chains from one sample, sequenced in a study of immune heterogeneity within non-small cell lung tumors. The TCR beta CDR3 region underwent multiplex PCR amplification with 32 V and 13 J primers. In TCRdb, the multiplex PCR reads were re-called with MiXCR into one record per CDR3 protein. The sample lists under 4,500 distinct CDR3 sequences; 27% were seen once. Per sample, 600 ng of bulk tumor genomic DNA was the template used. Several spatially distant biopsies were obtained per primary tumor intraoperatively. Surgery that was curative in intent was performed on patients with untreated, newly diagnosed non-small cell lung cancer. The material sequenced was lung tumor tissue. Receptors were obtained from a man aged 55 to 70 with non-small cell lung cancer.

The table lists this clonotype with a few counts. This rearrangement joins TRBV3-1 to TRBJ1-1; D might be TRBD1 (5 bases). CDR3 length: 13 residues. V shed 4 bases and J shed 7 bases, with 13 bases lying between them. Per germline, CDR1 LGHDT and CDR2 YNNKEL (reference sequence). The CDR3 DNA follows: TGTGCCAGCAGCCCGGGGCCTCGAGTTGAAGCTTTCTTT. Its protein product is CASSPGPRVEAFF.

This clonotype is categorized as large. The chain has TRBV12-3 or TRBV12-4 and TRBJ1-6, with D perhaps matching TRBD1 (5 bases). V was shortened by 2 bases and J by 9 bases, with 11 bases between the two germline ends. The CDR3 extends over 14 amino acids. CDR3 coding DNA: TGTGCCAGCAGTTTACGGGGGTTCGGTTCACCCCTCCACTTT. Translated, it gives CASSLRGFGSPLHF.

In this sample, this clonotype turned up once. This chain links TRBV12-3 or TRBV12-4 with TRBJ1-2; D not resolved. The CDR3 contains 15 residues. The ends were cut back, 1 base at V and 6 bases at J, with 15 bases in the middle. The CDR3 DNA reads TGTGCCAGCAGTTTAGAGACGGAGGGAGAGGATGGCTACACCTTC. This gives the protein CASSLETEGEDGYTF.

In its sample, this clonotype is medium-sized (0.01 to 0.1%). The genes are TRBV24-1 and TRBJ2-2, with 10 nucleotides matching TRBD2. The V and J ends lost 9 bases and 8 bases, in that order; junction bases with no gene match: 11. From germline, CDR1 is KGHDR and CDR2 SFDVKD. The CDR3 length is 15 residues. The CDR3 DNA reads as TGTGCCACCTCCCCCGTCGCTAGCGGGAGAGGGGAGCTGTTTTTT. This gives the protein CATSPVASGRGELFF.

This clonotype was observed a few times. A much larger clonotype is one base distant, so this may be a read error. The chain carries TRBV11-3 and TRBJ2-7, with 7 nucleotides matching TRBD2. CDR3 length equals 14 residues. Germline CDR1 is SGHNT and CDR2 is YENEEA. Trimming at V came to 7 bases and at J to 5 bases, leaving 11 bases not matched to a gene. CDR3 bases: TGTGCCAGCAAGGTGGGGACTACATCCCACGAGCAGTACTTC. It specifies CASKVGTTSHEQYF.

This clonotype is termed medium-sized. The CDR3 loop reads CASSLEGLAGRYEQYF. In DNA form, the CDR3 reads TGTGCCAGCAGCTTAGAGGGACTAGCGGGAAGATACGAGCAGTACTTC. V and J are TRBV11-3 and TRBJ2-7; the match to TRBD2 covers 13 bases. With V trimmed by 0 bases and J by 4 bases, 3 bases remained unmatched. CDR1 SGHNT and CDR2 YENEEA come from the germline V gene. This CDR3 contains 16 residues.

The chain couples TRBV28 to TRBJ2-5; tentative D call: TRBD1 (6 bases). With 4 bases removed from V and 5 bases from J, the gap between germline ends came to 11 bases. This CDR3 comprises 13 residues. Germline-derived CDR1 and CDR2 are MDHEN and SYDVKM. This CDR3 reads CASSSGQKETQYF. In DNA, the CDR3 is TGTGCCAGCAGTTCCGGACAGAAGGAGACCCAGTACTTC.

This clonotype was counted between two and nine times. The J gene is TRBJ1-1, the V gene TRBV12-3 or TRBV12-4; 9 bases map to TRBD1. V trimming: 7 bases; J trimming: 5 bases; junction bases outside the gene matches: 5. The CDR3 is 13 residues long. The CDR3 region is CASTRTGETEAFF. CDR3 nucleotides: TGTGCCAGCACCCGGACAGGGGAAACTGAAGCTTTCTTT.

This clonotype is judged medium-sized. The V gene is TRBV27, the J gene TRBJ2-7; tentative D call: TRBD2 (5 bases). Trimming cost V 2 bases and J 2 bases, with 13 bases left between them. The length of the CDR3 is 15 residues. Germline V gene sequence: CDR1 MNHEY, CDR2 SMNVEV (reference sequence). DNA for the CDR3: TGTGCCAGCAGTTTACGAGGGTCTTTCCCCTACGAGCAGTACTTC. Residues: CASSLRGSFPYEQYF.

This clonotype was seen only a few times. This chain connects TRBV18 to TRBJ2-1; D remains ambiguous. The CDR3 is 13 amino acids. V was shortened by 2 bases and J by 7 bases, with 9 bases between the two germline ends. Germline V gene lookup returns CDR1 KGHSH and CDR2 LQKENI. CDR3 region: CASSPGTGNEQFF. The CDR3 nucleotides read TGTGCCAGCTCACCAGGAACCGGGAATGAGCAGTTCTTC.

The V call is TRBV5-1, the J call TRBJ2-7; 10 bases fit TRBD2. From germline, CDR1 is SGHRS and CDR2 YFSETQ. CDR3 size: 15 residues. The junction had 3 bases not matched to a gene; V was cut back by 3 bases and J by 0 bases. DNA of the CDR3: TGCGCCAGCAGCTACGGACTAGCGGACTCCTACGAGCAGTACTTC. Encoded protein: CASSYGLADSYEQYF.